The text below deals with one T cell receptor beta chain. The antigen is undetermined. This sample stems from a study of CD4 T cells in relation to SARS-CoV-2 and coronaviruses. Only in-frame clones appear in the TCRdb table, and some are missing; sequencing was by immunoSEQ multiplex PCR. Among about 36,000 clones listed, over 65% were seen once. Germline V lookup: CDR1 SGHDT, CDR2 YYEEEE. The V segment lost 3 bases and the J segment 4 bases; nucleotides outside the gene matches: 11. The CDR3 is made up of 17 amino acids. The sample comprised memory CD4+ T cells from PBMCs, cultured in vitro. The receptor's source is an adult with COVID-19. This chain links TRBV5-6 with TRBJ2-7; 12 nucleotides match TRBD2. The CDR3 DNA reads as TGTGCCAGCAGCTCAAGACTAGCGGGAGCCCTACAGTACGAGCAGTACTTC. It codes for CASSSRLAGALQYEQYF. The variable domain in full, completed from reference TRBV5-6 and TRBJ2-7, reads DAGVTQSPTHLIKTRGQQVTLRCSPKSGHDTVSWYQQALGQGPQFIFQYYEEEERQRGNFPDRFSGHQFPNYSSELNVNALLLGDSALYLCASSSRLAGALQYEQYFGPGTRLTVT.